The present T cell receptor (beta chain) was sequenced within a study of cytotoxic CD8 clonotypes in ibrutinib-treated CLL. Study information: In all, about eleven patients were relapsed/refractory, some 14 were treatment-naive and some 17 were IGHV unmutated. Collecting the response samples happened after a median 12 months of treatment, with a range of 6 to 36. Overall study findings and caveats: Researchers report that baseline clonality outpaced age-matched healthy donors and tracked circulating CD8+ T-cell counts. The clonality rise at ibrutinib response reflected private clonotype expansion.

TCRdb's table, derived via immunoSEQ multiplex PCR, lists solely in-frame clones and lacks some. The sample holds about 45,000 clones; approximately 70% are singletons and the top ten take under 25%. This clone was counted only a few times. Its antigen remains unknown. CDR3 length: 14 amino acids. Losses at the gene ends were 8 bases for V and 4 bases for J; bases not matched to a gene: 6. CDR1 MNHNY and CDR2 SVGAGI come from the germline V gene (reference sequence). The sample here was PBMCs, taken after 24 months of ibrutinib treatment. The sequence was obtained from a human donor with chronic lymphocytic leukemia. This chain joins TRBV6-6 and TRBJ2-3; 10 bases align to TRBD1. The CDR3 protein is CASYRDRGADTQYF. The CDR3 DNA is TGTGCCAGCTATCGGGACAGGGGTGCAGATACGCAGTATTTT.